Listed here are 15 T cell receptor beta chains from one sample, sequenced in a study of blood T cell repertoires in COVID-19. Sequencing was performed with immunoSEQ multiplex PCR; in TCRdb, only in-frame clones are kept and a portion is missing. This sample carries 150,000 to 180,000 clones, roughly 78% of them seen once, and the ten largest clones take around 1.7%. Sequences were obtained from peripheral blood. The receptors were gathered from a man aged 80 or over with acute or convalescent COVID-19.

The chain joins TRBV15 to TRBJ1-4, with D possibly TRBD1 on 5 matching bases. Trimming took 1 base from V and 8 from J, leaving 11 bases between them. The germline gives CDR1 LNHNV, CDR2 YYDKDF (reference sequence). The length of the CDR3 is 14 residues. In DNA form, the CDR3 reads TGTGCCACCAGCAGAGTCGGGACTAGGGAAAAACTGTTTTTT. The encoded protein is CATSRVGTREKLFF.

This chain links TRBV5-1 with TRBJ2-7; 11 nucleotides line up with TRBD2. The CDR3 spans 17 residues. After removal of 6 bases from V and 7 bases from J, the junction contained 18 bases not matched to a gene. Germline lookup yields CDR1 SGHRS and CDR2 YFSETQ. CDR3 nucleotides: TGCGCCAGCACCCCCCGGGGGTCTAGCGGGGGGAGGAATGAGCAGTACGTC. As protein: CASTPRGSSGGRNEQYV.

This chain connects TRBV5-4 to TRBJ1-1; 9 nucleotides agree with TRBD1. V was pared by 3 bases and J by 4 bases, with 7 bases of the junction left unmatched. Germline V lookup: CDR1 SGHNT, CDR2 YYREEE (reference sequence). This CDR3 is 15 amino acids long. CDR3 amino acids: CASSYPETGGTEAFF. The CDR3 nucleotides are TGTGCCAGCAGCTATCCCGAGACAGGGGGCACTGAAGCTTTCTTT.

This clone has only a few counts. This chain connects TRBV6-5 to TRBJ1-2; tentative D call: TRBD1 (6 bases). The V gene's germline CDR1 is MNHEY and CDR2 SVGAGI. This CDR3 has 15 amino acids. V was trimmed by 6 bases and J by 0 bases, leaving 14 bases between them. The CDR3 loop is CASSAGTPANYGYTF. The DNA for the CDR3 is TGTGCCAGCAGCGCCGGGACACCAGCTAACTATGGCTACACCTTC.

The chain links TRBV27 to TRBJ1-5; 9 bases are a match to TRBD1. In germline, CDR1 is MNHEY, CDR2 SMNVEV (reference sequence). With 10 bases clipped from V and 0 bases from J, the junction kept 16 bases outside the gene matches. The CDR3 is 18 residues long. The CDR3 is CANPPGQGDAYSNQPQHF. CDR3 DNA sequence: TGTGCCAACCCACCGGGACAGGGAGACGCATATAGCAATCAGCCCCAGCATTTT.

J is TRBJ2-2 and V is TRBV6-2 or TRBV6-3, with TRBD2 matching over 8 bases. Germline CDR1 MNHEY, CDR2 SVGEGT. Germline trimming cut 2 bases from V and 4 bases from J; bases unmatched to any gene: 9. This CDR3 is built from 17 residues. This CDR3 is CASSYPFGGAVTGELFF. The CDR3 DNA reads as TGTGCCAGCAGTTACCCCTTCGGGGGGGCGGTCACCGGGGAGCTGTTTTTT.

V gene TRBV24-1 combines with J gene TRBJ1-2; the match to TRBD1 covers 8 bases. The trim removed 4 bases at V and 6 bases at J, leaving 6 bases unmatched. CDR1 and CDR2 (germline): KGHDR, SFDVKD. This CDR3 contains 14 residues. The DNA of the CDR3 is TGTGCCACCAGTGAGGGGGACAGGAAGAATGGCTACACCTTC. Translated, it gives CATSEGDRKNGYTF.

This chain connects TRBV27 to TRBJ2-5; TRBD1 aligns across 8 bases. With 4 bases clipped from V and 7 bases from J, the junction kept 14 bases outside the gene matches. Germline V gene data show CDR1 as MNHEY and CDR2 as SMNVEV (reference sequence). This CDR3 is 16 amino acids long. CDR3 loop: CASSSSQGALQTTQYF. Written as DNA, the CDR3 is TGTGCCAGCAGTTCCTCCCAGGGGGCTCTCCAGACGACCCAGTACTTC.

The rearrangement joins TRBV5-1 to TRBJ2-3, with D perhaps TRBD2 (6 bases). Germline CDR1 SGHRS, CDR2 YFSETQ. The CDR3 is 17 amino acids. Trimming left V 1 base short and J 1 base short, with 16 bases between. The DNA for the CDR3 is TGCGCCAGCAGCTTGTTGGGCTTGGGGGGAGGCACAGATACGCAGTATTTT. It specifies CASSLLGLGGGTDTQYF.

This clone occurred a few times. The chain joins TRBV6-5 to TRBJ1-1; the D gene is possibly TRBD1 (5 bases). V lost 2 bases and J lost 4, with 14 bases in between. The CDR3 is 15 residues long. Germline lookup yields CDR1 MNHEY and CDR2 SVGAGI. CDR3 sequence reads: CASSYIRQGGTEAFF. The CDR3 bases are TGTGCCAGCAGTTACATCCGTCAGGGTGGCACTGAAGCTTTCTTT.

This chain uses TRBV5-8 with TRBJ1-1, with 9 bases that match TRBD1. V shed 6 bases, J shed 6 bases, and the junction held 3 bases outside the gene matches. The CDR3 runs to 12 residues. CDR1 is SGHTS, CDR2 YDEGEE, per germline. The CDR3 DNA reads TGTGCCAGCACCCGGACAGGGGCTGAAGCTTTCTTT. This sequence encodes CASTRTGAEAFF.

J is TRBJ1-1 and V is TRBV7-3, with 7 bases lining up with TRBD1. Germline values: CDR1 SGHTA, CDR2 FQGTGA. The CDR3 has 14 amino acids. Trimming took 2 bases from V and 4 from J; bases not matched to a gene: 4. In DNA, the CDR3 is TGTGCCAGCAGCTTATTCCCAGGGGGCACTGAAGCTTTCTTT. Translation gives CASSLFPGGTEAFF.

This chain uses TRBV18 with TRBJ2-7; D might be TRBD1 (6 bases). V dropped 3 bases and J dropped 0 bases, with 12 bases sitting between them. This CDR3 is built from 15 residues. Germline V gene lookup returns CDR1 KGHSH and CDR2 LQKENI. Written as DNA, the CDR3 is TGTGCCAGCTCACCGCCAGGGGTCAGCTCCTACGAGCAGTACTTC. It translates to CASSPPGVSSYEQYF.

V and J are TRBV5-1 and TRBJ2-3; 10 bases are shared with TRBD1. Germline V gene lookup returns CDR1 SGHRS and CDR2 YFSETQ. Losses at the gene ends were 4 bases for V and 2 bases for J; bases not matched to a gene: 7. The CDR3 length is 16 residues. The CDR3 sequence: CASSREDRGFTDTQYF. The CDR3 DNA reads as TGCGCCAGCAGCCGGGAGGACAGGGGGTTCACAGATACGCAGTATTTT.

The sample holds one count of this clone. This chain joins TRBV7-8 and TRBJ2-3, with 8 positions matching TRBD1. V lost 5 bases and J lost 3; bases outside the gene matches: 10. CDR3 length: 16 amino acids. The V gene's germline CDR1 is SGHVS and CDR2 FQNEAQ. CDR3 DNA: TGTGCCAGCAGCCCTCGGACAGGGATGGGGACAGATACGCAGTATTTT. It yields the protein CASSPRTGMGTDTQYF.